This T cell receptor beta chain was sequenced in a study of human T cells and chemical hapten exposure (dated by TCRdb to 2020 to 2022). Looking at the study overall: For sensitization, 2% DPC in acetone was applied to an approximately 2 cm by approximately 2 cm area of upper inner arm skin. This study followed changes in the peripheral blood TCR repertoire in vivo during primary and secondary sensitization of alopecia patients to the hapten diphenylcyclopropenone (DPC). The libraries were sequenced as a pool, and the TCR yield per sample differed mostly because of small variations in library volumes within the pool. Blood was sampled from patients pre-sensitization (week 0) and at 2, 6 and about 24 weeks after DPC sensitization. Under 30 alopecia patients gave blood for TCR sequencing at one to four time points (pre-sensitization, 2, 6 and 24 weeks). Most of the patients in the cohort were female, and the cohort covered alopecia areata with under or over 50% scalp involvement, alopecia totalis and alopecia universalis. Throughout the roughly 24-week study period, patients were also given weekly therapeutic DPC doses on the scalp. Patch testing on the upper back used Finn chambers containing 0.01% DPC, with scoring done after 6 days according to International Contact Dermatitis Research Group standards. Study-wide findings and limitations: Significantly more large CDR3 similarity clusters were formed by expanded TCRs than by pre-sensitization or healthy control sets, consistent with antigen-driven responses. Patch test score was positively correlated with the number of PT1 expanded TCRs, with significance at thresholds 8, 16 and 32 but not at 4. After repeated subsampling, changes were observed in the strength of the expansion versus patch-test correlation and in the threshold at which the correlation became significant. DPC sensitization did not change the number of TCRs with a frequency above 1 in 1000, and there was no evidence of changes in global repertoire structure. Because all patients had alopecia, a presumed autoimmune disease, the immune response of the patients might differ from that of healthy individuals.

This sample's time point label indicates: pre-sensitization, week 0. The meaning of the sample's treatment or condition label: therapeutic diphenylcyclopropenone sensitization with weekly scalp DPC. At each patch-test visit, blood was drawn before the patch test was applied. Patients were eligible if aged 18 to 70, diagnosed with alopecia and judged suitable for DPC therapy, and pregnant patients were excluded. Total RNA was isolated from unfractionated whole blood collected in Tempus Blood RNA tubes. Libraries were made using RACE. The sample was run on a NextSeq 500. Library preparation attached unique molecular identifiers to individual cDNA molecules for quantitative, reproducible TCR counting. Both TCR alpha and TCR beta chains were sequenced from each blood RNA sample. The source study handled its data this way. Samples had a median of approximately 96,000 TCRs, with a range from 23,224 to 690,600. V, J and CDR3 annotation of the TCR reads was carried out using the Decombinator software suite. For PS versus PT1 abundance plots, all samples were subsampled to the same number of TCRs (28,000). Expanded TCRs were defined as absent before sensitization and observed at least eight times at the 2-week time point. TCRdb reran the public reads through fastp at Q25 and MiXCR, keeping productive beta chains. When rows share a CDR3 protein, they turn into one entry using the most common DNA and genes. The V and J calls follow TCRdb's processing rather than the paper's. Across this sample there are roughly 120,000 distinct CDR3 sequences, with approximately 13% seen only once. The ten largest clones add up to approximately 2.6% of the sample.

CDR1 and CDR2 are drawn from the germline V gene (reference sequence): MNHEY, SMNVEV. V and J lose 5 bases and 1 base, and a span of 11 bases separates them. Counted from cysteine to phenylalanine, this CDR3 has 14 amino acids. Only the CDR3 region is kept as DNA, spanning 42 bases read in frame from base 1. Concerning this clonotype itself: Its target antigen remains unknown. The sample holds no much larger clone one base away, and base qualities are not on file.

The sequencing used whole blood, collected in connection with sensitization to the hapten diphenylcyclopropenone (DPC). The clonotype was recovered from a woman between 18 and 29 years old with alopecia areata. Some clones in this sample may be carry-over from other donors' samples. The chain uses TRBV27 and TRBJ2-5; the D gene is perhaps TRBD2, from 5 matching bases. This receptor has the CDR3 CASSQSGFQETQYF. The DNA is as follows: TGTGCCAGCAGTCAGAGCGGATTCCAAGAGACCCAGTACTTC.